These 27 T cell receptor beta chains were sequenced from one sample in a study of OX40 agonist ivuxolimab in advanced cancers. Method: immunoSEQ multiplex PCR; TCRdb's copy keeps in-frame clones and lacks some. Of over 55,000 clones listed, around 82% are singletons. The sample in question was CD4+ or CD8+ T cells sorted from blood, obtained in a trial of the OX40 agonist ivuxolimab. All receptors derive from an adult with an advanced solid tumor such as melanoma, head and neck, liver or kidney cancer.

This clone has only one observation. J is TRBJ2-6 and V is TRBV27; 7 bases map to TRBD1. The CDR3 consists of 21 residues. The V and J ends lost 8 bases and 2 bases, in that order; junction bases with no gene match: 24. The V gene's germline CDR1 is MNHEY and CDR2 SMNVEV (reference sequence). The CDR3 protein is CASPPWPRDRGPLTGANVLTF. The CDR3 DNA sequence: TGTGCCAGCCCTCCTTGGCCCCGGGACAGAGGACCCTTAACTGGGGCCAACGTCCTGACTTTC.

This clone showed up just a few times. The rearrangement joins TRBV7-3 to TRBJ2-1, with no clear D. The germline gives CDR1 SGHTA, CDR2 FQGTGA. V was cut by 5 bases and J by 13 bases, with 15 bases left in between. This CDR3 spans 12 amino acids. CDR3 bases: TGTGCCAGCAGCCCGACGGATGGGGATCAGTTCTTC. Protein sequence: CASSPTDGDQFF.

A few counts support this clone. The gene calls are TRBV19 and TRBJ1-5; D is undetermined. From germline, CDR1 is LNHDA and CDR2 SQIVND (reference sequence). The CDR3 runs 14 residues. With 3 bases removed from V and 4 bases from J, the gap between germline ends came to 10 bases. DNA of the CDR3: TGTGCCAGTAGTATCCTCGGACCTAATCAGCCCCAGCATTTT. Amino acids: CASSILGPNQPQHF. Full variable domain (missing parts from reference TRBV19 and TRBJ1-5): DGGITQSPKYLFRKEGQNVTLSCEQNLNHDAMYWYRQDPGQGLRLIYYSQIVNDFQKGDIAEGYSVSREKKESFPLTVTSAQKNPTAFYLCASSILGPNQPQHFGDGTRLSIL.

The chain uses TRBV5-5 and TRBJ2-1; TRBD2 matches at 7 bases. The V gene end was trimmed by 5 bases and the J gene end by 9 bases; junction bases not matched to a gene: 14. CDR3 length equals 15 residues. CDR1 SGHKS and CDR2 YYEKEE come from the germline V gene (reference sequence). This chain's CDR3 is CASRTGLVFRGEQFF. In DNA form, the CDR3 reads TGTGCCAGCAGGACTGGACTAGTATTTAGGGGTGAGCAGTTCTTC.

This clone turned up a few times. The chain carries TRBV7-9 and TRBJ2-5; TRBD2 aligns across 9 bases. The germline V gene encodes CDR1 SEHNR and CDR2 FQNEAQ (reference sequence). The trim removed 4 bases at V and 4 bases at J, leaving 7 bases unmatched. The CDR3 is 15 amino acids. In DNA, the CDR3 is TGTGCCAGCAGCTACCCTGGGACTAGCCCAGAGACCCAGTACTTC. It codes for CASSYPGTSPETQYF. Complete variable domain (other parts from reference TRBV7-9 and TRBJ2-5): DTGVSQNPRHKITKRGQNVTFRCDPISEHNRLYWYRQTLGQGPEFLTYFQNEAQLEKSRLLSDRFSAERPKGSFSTLEIQRTEQGDSAMYLCASSYPGTSPETQYFGPGTRLLVL.

The V call is TRBV2, the J call TRBJ2-7; 7 nucleotides agree with TRBD2. V shed 3 bases, J shed 0 bases, and the junction held 5 bases outside the gene matches. In germline, CDR1 is SNHLY, CDR2 FYNNEI. The CDR3 length is 15 residues. CDR3 nucleotide sequence: TGTGCCAGCAGTGAGTCTAGCGGCCTCTCCTACGAGCAGTACTTC. Encoded protein: CASSESSGLSYEQYF.

The chain uses TRBV7-8 and TRBJ1-5; D is unresolved. Germline CDR1 and CDR2: SGHVS and FQNEAQ. The length of the CDR3 is 15 residues. Trimming removed 1 base from V and 3 bases from J, with 10 bases in between. CDR3 loop: CASSLVATYNQPQHF. CDR3 bases: TGTGCCAGCAGCTTAGTCGCCACCTACAATCAGCCCCAGCATTTT.

CDR3 region: CASSPRGAGGRPYEQYF. The CDR3 bases are TGTGCCAGCAGCCCACGAGGAGCGGGAGGGAGACCCTACGAGCAGTACTTC. The chain has TRBV7-2 and TRBJ2-5; 10 nucleotides match TRBD2. The DNA end is a closer match to TRBJ2-7, so the J assignment may be wrong. Germline V gives CDR1 SGHTA, CDR2 FQGNSA. CDR3 size: 17 residues.

The rearrangement links TRBV13 to TRBJ2-2; D remains unclear. V lost 3 bases, J lost 4 bases, and 15 bases lay in between. Germline V gene data show CDR1 as PRHDT and CDR2 as FYEKMQ (reference sequence). The CDR3 has 16 residues. In nucleotides, the CDR3 is TGTGCCAGCAGCTTTGCCCGGATCGAAGGCACCGGGGAGCTGTTTTTT. Encoded protein: CASSFARIEGTGELFF.

The chain carries TRBV6-5 and TRBJ2-1; D unresolved. There are 15 residues in the CDR3. Per germline, CDR1 MNHEY and CDR2 SVGAGI. Trimming took off 3 bases at V and 0 bases at J, with 9 bases between the two ends. The CDR3 region has the DNA TGTGCCAGCAGTTATCGGGTAGGCTCCTACAATGAGCAGTTCTTC. Protein sequence: CASSYRVGSYNEQFF.

The V gene is TRBV6-5, the J gene TRBJ1-1, with D unclear. The germline V gene encodes CDR1 MNHEY and CDR2 SVGAGI. Trimming pared 0 bases from V and 4 bases from J, leaving 15 bases between. This CDR3 is built from 16 residues. The CDR3 DNA reads TGTGCCAGCAGTTACTCGTCCTTAGGGATTTTCACTGAAGCTTTCTTT. As protein: CASSYSSLGIFTEAFF.

The chain joins TRBV2 to TRBJ2-5; D might be TRBD2 (5 bases). This CDR3 has 15 residues. V lost 3 bases and J lost 5, with 16 bases in between. Germline CDR1 reads SNHLY; CDR2 reads FYNNEI. CDR3 residues: CASSDGGGPGETQYF. The DNA for the CDR3 is TGTGCCAGCAGTGATGGTGGCGGGCCCGGCGAGACCCAGTACTTC. Drawing the rest from reference TRBV2 and TRBJ2-5, the complete variable domain is EPEVTQTPSHQVTQMGQEVILRCVPISNHLYFYWYRQILGQKVEFLVSFYNNEISEKSEIFDDQFSVERPDGSNFTLKIRSTKLEDSAMYFCASSDGGGPGETQYFGPGTRLLVL.

V is TRBV21-1 and J is TRBJ2-7; the DNA was not used to check the table's D call, TRBD2. TRBV21-1 has pseudogene status. CDR3 length: 18 amino acids. For the CDR3, the DNA is TGTGCCAGCAGCAAACAACTGTCCGGAAAGCGGAAAGGCAACGAGCAGTACGTC. It encodes CASSKQLSGKRKGNEQYV.

Only one count was recorded for this clone. The chain is built from TRBV5-1 and TRBJ2-3; 7 nucleotides agree with TRBD1. The CDR3 has 15 amino acids. The V and J ends lost 4 bases and 2 bases, in that order; junction bases with no gene match: 7. The germline V gene has CDR1 SGHRS and CDR2 YFSETQ. Written as DNA, the CDR3 is TGCGCCAGCAGCCCGGGACAGATAAACACAGATACGCAGTATTTT. Protein sequence: CASSPGQINTDTQYF.

This chain joins TRBV5-1 and TRBJ2-3; D perhaps matches TRBD1 (7 bases). This CDR3 region has 17 residues. V gave up 0 bases and J gave up 1 base, with 15 bases separating them. The germline V gene has CDR1 SGHRS and CDR2 YFSETQ. Written as DNA, the CDR3 is TGCGCCAGCAGCTTGGGGGGCGGGACAGAGGGCACAGATACGCAGTATTTT. It yields the protein CASSLGGGTEGTDTQYF.

The chain has TRBV28 and TRBJ2-5; D uncertain. The length of the CDR3 is 11 residues. The germline V and J ends were trimmed by 7 bases and 2 bases, with 5 bases remaining between them. Germline V lookup: CDR1 MDHEN, CDR2 SYDVKM. CDR3 loop: CASISQETQYF. The CDR3 DNA sequence: TGTGCCAGCATTTCTCAAGAGACCCAGTACTTC.

The chain has TRBV6-5 and TRBJ2-1; D not resolved. Trimming took off 2 bases at V and 2 bases at J, with 13 bases between the two ends. The CDR3 length is 16 residues. CDR1 is MNHEY and CDR2 is SVGAGI in the germline V gene. Written as DNA, the CDR3 is TGTGCCAGCAGTTACAGGCAGCGTATACCCTACAATGAGCAGTTCTTC. It encodes CASSYRQRIPYNEQFF.

The genes are TRBV5-1 and TRBJ1-1; no firm D call. The CDR3 runs 15 residues. Germline V CDR1 and CDR2: SGHRS, YFSETQ. V was clipped by 5 bases and J by 1 base, with 15 bases between them. The CDR3 protein is CASRPHVDGNTEAFF. In DNA form, the CDR3 reads TGCGCCAGCAGACCCCACGTCGACGGGAACACTGAAGCTTTCTTT.

The chain has TRBV7-9 and TRBJ2-1, with no clear D. CDR3 length: 14 residues. V shed 5 bases and J shed 12 bases, with 20 bases lying between them. Germline V gene lookup returns CDR1 SEHNR and CDR2 FQNEAQ (reference sequence). The CDR3 sequence is CASSLLGNDAGQFF. The CDR3 coding sequence is TGTGCCAGCAGCCTCCTGGGTAATGACGCCGGGCAGTTCTTC.

V and J are TRBV19 and TRBJ1-2; 12 nucleotides match TRBD1. From germline, CDR1 is LNHDA and CDR2 SQIVND (reference sequence). With V trimmed by 0 bases and J by 5 bases, 16 bases remained unmatched. This CDR3 spans 20 amino acids. In DNA form, the CDR3 reads TGTGCCAGTAGTATAGATGGCAATCGGGGACAGGGGGCGCGCCTATATGGCTACACCTTC. Its protein product is CASSIDGNRGQGARLYGYTF.

The V and J genes are TRBV21-1 and TRBJ2-7; the table gives TRBD2 as D, unverified against the DNA. TRBV21-1 is flagged as a pseudogene. The CDR3 is made up of 12 amino acids. The CDR3 protein is CASSNDDYEQYV. The DNA of the CDR3 is TGTGCCAGCAGTAACGACGACTACGAGCAGTACGTC.

The chain has TRBV4-2 and TRBJ2-1; no firm D call. The CDR3 consists of 11 residues. Trimming stripped 9 bases from V and 3 bases from J, with 6 bases between. Germline V lookup: CDR1 LGHNA, CDR2 YNFKEQ. CDR3: CASRLYNEQFF. The CDR3 region has the DNA TGTGCCAGTCGACTCTACAATGAGCAGTTCTTC.

This rearrangement joins TRBV4-2 to TRBJ2-2, with D perhaps TRBD1 or TRBD2 (6 bases each). The CDR3 contains 18 residues. Trimming left V 0 bases short and J 4 bases short, with 18 bases between. Germline CDR1 LGHNA, CDR2 YNFKEQ. CDR3 protein: CASSQDLSGGPRTGELFF. The CDR3 DNA reads as TGTGCCAGCAGCCAAGATCTGAGTGGGGGGCCGCGCACCGGGGAGCTGTTTTTT.

The sample holds one count of this clone. The genes are TRBV7-8 and TRBJ1-4; D remains ambiguous. Germline V CDR1 and CDR2: SGHVS, FQNEAQ. Between the trimmed V and J ends, which lost 0 bases and 3 bases, there was a span of 11 bases. CDR3 length: 16 amino acids. The CDR3 reads CASSLAPGLANEKLFF. The DNA for the CDR3 is TGTGCCAGCAGCTTAGCTCCGGGTCTCGCTAATGAAAAACTGTTTTTT.

The chain employs TRBV2 and TRBJ1-2; D is undetermined. This CDR3 spans 16 amino acids. From germline, CDR1 is SNHLY and CDR2 FYNNEI. The V gene lost 0 bases and the J gene lost 4 bases, with 15 bases spanning the gap. In DNA form, the CDR3 reads TGTGCCAGCAGTGAAGCCCTGGATGCCGGCCTCTATGGCTACACCTTC. Protein: CASSEALDAGLYGYTF.

J is TRBJ2-7 and V is TRBV19; D ambiguous. The CDR3 is 16 amino acids. Per germline, CDR1 LNHDA and CDR2 SQIVND (reference sequence). V gave up 5 bases and J gave up 1 base, with 18 bases separating them. The CDR3 DNA is TGTGCCAGTAGTCGGGCCGAAGGGTCCCCTTCCTACGAGCAGTACTTC. Protein: CASSRAEGSPSYEQYF.

V usage is TRBV5-8 and J usage is TRBJ2-3; maybe TRBD2 (6 bases). This CDR3 spans 15 amino acids. Germline values: CDR1 SGHTS, CDR2 YDEGEE. V dropped 3 bases and J dropped 1 base, with 12 bases sitting between them. The CDR3 spells CASSYFGGRTDTQYF. As DNA, the CDR3 is TGTGCCAGCAGCTACTTCGGGGGACGCACAGATACGCAGTATTTT.